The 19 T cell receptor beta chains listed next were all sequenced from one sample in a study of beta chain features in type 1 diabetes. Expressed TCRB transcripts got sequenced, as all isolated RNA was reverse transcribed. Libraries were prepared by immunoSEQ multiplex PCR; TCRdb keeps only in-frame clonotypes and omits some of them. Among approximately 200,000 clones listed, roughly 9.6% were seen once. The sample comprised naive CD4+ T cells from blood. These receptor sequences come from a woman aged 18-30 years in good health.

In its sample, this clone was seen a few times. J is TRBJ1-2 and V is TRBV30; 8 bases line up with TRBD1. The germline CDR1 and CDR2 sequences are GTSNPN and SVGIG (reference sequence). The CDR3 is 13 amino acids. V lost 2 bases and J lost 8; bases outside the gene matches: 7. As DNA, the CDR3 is TGTGCCTGGAGTTTAGGACAGGGAGGAGGCTACACCTTC. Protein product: CAWSLGQGGGYTF.

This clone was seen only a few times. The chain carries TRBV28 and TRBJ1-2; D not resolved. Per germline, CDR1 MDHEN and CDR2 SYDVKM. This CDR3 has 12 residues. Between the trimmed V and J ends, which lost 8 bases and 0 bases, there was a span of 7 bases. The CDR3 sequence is CASSETNYGYTF. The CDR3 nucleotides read TGTGCCAGCTCCGAGACTAACTATGGCTACACCTTC.

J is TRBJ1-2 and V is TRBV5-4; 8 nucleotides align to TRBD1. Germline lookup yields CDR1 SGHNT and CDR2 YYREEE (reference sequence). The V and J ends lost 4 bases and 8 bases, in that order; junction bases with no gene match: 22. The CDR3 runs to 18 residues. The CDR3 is CASSLRTGSRITNNGYTF. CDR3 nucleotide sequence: TGTGCCAGCAGCCTACGGACAGGGTCCCGGATAACTAACAACGGCTACACCTTC.

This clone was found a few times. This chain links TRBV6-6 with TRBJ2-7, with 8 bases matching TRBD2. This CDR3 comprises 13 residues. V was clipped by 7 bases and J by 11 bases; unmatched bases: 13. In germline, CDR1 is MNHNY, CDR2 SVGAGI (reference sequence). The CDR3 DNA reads TGTGCCAGCACCGGGACTAGTGAAAGTTTGGAGTACTTC. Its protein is CASTGTSESLEYF.

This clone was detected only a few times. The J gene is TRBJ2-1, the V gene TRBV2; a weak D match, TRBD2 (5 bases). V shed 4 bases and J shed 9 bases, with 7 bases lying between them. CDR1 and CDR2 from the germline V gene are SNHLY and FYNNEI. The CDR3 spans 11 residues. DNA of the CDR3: TGTGCCAGCAGTGCCGGGATTGAGCAGTTCTTC. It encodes CASSAGIEQFF.

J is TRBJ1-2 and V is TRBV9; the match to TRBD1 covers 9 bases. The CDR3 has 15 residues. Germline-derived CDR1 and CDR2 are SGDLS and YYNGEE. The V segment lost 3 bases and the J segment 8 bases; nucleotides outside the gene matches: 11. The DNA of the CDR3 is TGTGCCAGCAGCGCACCGCCGGGACAGGGTAAAGGCTACACCTTC. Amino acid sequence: CASSAPPGQGKGYTF.

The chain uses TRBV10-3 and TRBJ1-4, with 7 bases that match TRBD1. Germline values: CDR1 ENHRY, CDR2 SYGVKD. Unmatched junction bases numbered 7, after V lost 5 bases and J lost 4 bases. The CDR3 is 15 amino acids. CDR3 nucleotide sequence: TGTGCCATCAGTCCGGACAGGAGCTATAATGAAAAACTGTTTTTT. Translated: CAISPDRSYNEKLFF.

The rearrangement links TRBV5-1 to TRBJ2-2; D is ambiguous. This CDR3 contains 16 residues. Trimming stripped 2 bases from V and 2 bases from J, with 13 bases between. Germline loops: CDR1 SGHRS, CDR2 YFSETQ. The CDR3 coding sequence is TGCGCCAGCAGCTTCGGTGCGGAGACTAACACCGGGGAGCTGTTTTTT. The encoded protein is CASSFGAETNTGELFF.

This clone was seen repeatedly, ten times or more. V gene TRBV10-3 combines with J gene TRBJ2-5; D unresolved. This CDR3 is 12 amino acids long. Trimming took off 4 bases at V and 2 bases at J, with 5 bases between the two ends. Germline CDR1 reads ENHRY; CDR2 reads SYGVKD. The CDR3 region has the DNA TGTGCCATCAGTGGTAGTCAAGAGACCCAGTACTTC. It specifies CAISGSQETQYF.

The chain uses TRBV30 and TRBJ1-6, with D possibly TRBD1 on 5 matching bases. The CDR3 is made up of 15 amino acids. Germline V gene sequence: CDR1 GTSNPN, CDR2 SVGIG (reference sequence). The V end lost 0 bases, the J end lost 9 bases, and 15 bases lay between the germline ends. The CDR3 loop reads CAWSVGGKGFSPLHF. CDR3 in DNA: TGTGCCTGGAGTGTCGGGGGGAAAGGGTTTTCACCCCTCCACTTT. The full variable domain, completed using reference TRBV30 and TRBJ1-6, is SQTIHQWPATLVQPVGSPLSLECTVEGTSNPNLYWYRQAAGRGLQLLFYSVGIGQISSEVPQNLSASRPQDRQFILSSKKLLLSDSGFYLCAWSVGGKGFSPLHFGNGTRLTVT.

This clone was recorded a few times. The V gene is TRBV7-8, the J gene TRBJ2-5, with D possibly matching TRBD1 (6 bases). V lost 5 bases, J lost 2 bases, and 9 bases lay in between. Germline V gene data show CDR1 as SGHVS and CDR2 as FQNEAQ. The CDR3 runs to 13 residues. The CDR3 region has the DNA TGTGCCAGCAGCCAAAGGGGGCAAGAGACCCAGTACTTC. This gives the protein CASSQRGQETQYF.

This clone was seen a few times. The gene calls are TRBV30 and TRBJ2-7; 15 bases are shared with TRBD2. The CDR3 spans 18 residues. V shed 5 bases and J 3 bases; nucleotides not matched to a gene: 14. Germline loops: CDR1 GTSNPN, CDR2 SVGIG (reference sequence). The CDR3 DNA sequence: TGTGCCTGGGCGAACCCCGGACTAGCGGGAGGGTTACTCTACGAGCAGTACTTC. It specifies CAWANPGLAGGLLYEQYF. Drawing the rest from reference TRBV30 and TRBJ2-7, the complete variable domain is SQTIHQWPATLVQPVGSPLSLECTVEGTSNPNLYWYRQAAGRGLQLLFYSVGIGQISSEVPQNLSASRPQDRQFILSSKKLLLSDSGFYLCAWANPGLAGGLLYEQYFGPGTRLTVT.

The CDR3 nucleotides read TGCGCCAGCGGGCCCAGCGGACAGGGGGGGACTGAAGCTTTCTTT. The encoded protein is CASGPSGQGGTEAFF. V and J are TRBV5-1 and TRBJ1-1, with 10 bases matching TRBD1. Per the germline V gene, CDR1 is SGHRS and CDR2 is YFSETQ. The CDR3 is 15 amino acids. The J segment lost 5 bases and the V segment lost 7 bases, leaving 11 bases of the junction unmatched.

CDR3 in amino acids: CASSPGAGGTYEQYF. In DNA, the CDR3 is TGTGCCAGCTCACCTGGTGCGGGGGGAACCTACGAGCAGTACTTC. The rearrangement uses TRBV18 and TRBJ2-7; the match to TRBD2 covers 8 bases. CDR3 length: 15 amino acids. Looked up from germline, CDR1 is KGHSH and CDR2 is LQKENI. V shed 3 bases and J 2 bases; nucleotides not matched to a gene: 6.

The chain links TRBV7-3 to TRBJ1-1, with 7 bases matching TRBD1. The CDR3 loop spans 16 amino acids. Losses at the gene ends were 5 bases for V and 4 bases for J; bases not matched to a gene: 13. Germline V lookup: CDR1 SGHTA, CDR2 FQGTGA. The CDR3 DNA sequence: TGTGCCAGCAGCCTACAGGGGTCGCCTTCGGGCACTGAAGCTTTCTTT. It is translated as CASSLQGSPSGTEAFF. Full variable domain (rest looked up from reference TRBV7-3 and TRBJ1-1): GAGVSQTPSNKVTEKGKYVELRCDPISGHTALYWYRQSLGQGPEFLIYFQGTGAADDSGLPNDRFFAVRPEGSVSTLKIQRTERGDSAVYLCASSLQGSPSGTEAFFGQGTRLTVV.

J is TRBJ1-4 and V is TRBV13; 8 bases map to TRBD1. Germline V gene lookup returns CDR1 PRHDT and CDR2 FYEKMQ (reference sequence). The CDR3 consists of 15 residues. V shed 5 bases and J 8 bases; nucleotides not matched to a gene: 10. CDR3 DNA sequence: TGTGCCAGCAGCCCCGGACAGGGTGAAGGCGAAAAACTGTTTTTT. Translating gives CASSPGQGEGEKLFF.

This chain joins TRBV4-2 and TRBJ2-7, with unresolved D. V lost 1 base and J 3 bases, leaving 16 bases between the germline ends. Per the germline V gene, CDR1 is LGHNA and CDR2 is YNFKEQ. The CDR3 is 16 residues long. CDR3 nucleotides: TGTGCCAGCAGCCAAGTTGCAATGGAGAGAAACTACGAGCAGTACTTC. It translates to CASSQVAMERNYEQYF.

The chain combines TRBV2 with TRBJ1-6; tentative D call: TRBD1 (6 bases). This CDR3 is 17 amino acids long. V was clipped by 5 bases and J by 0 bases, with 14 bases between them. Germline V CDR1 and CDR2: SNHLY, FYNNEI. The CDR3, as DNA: TGTGCCAGCAGTCTCGGGACACCGAGCTCCTATAATTCACCCCTCCACTTT. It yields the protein CASSLGTPSSYNSPLHF.

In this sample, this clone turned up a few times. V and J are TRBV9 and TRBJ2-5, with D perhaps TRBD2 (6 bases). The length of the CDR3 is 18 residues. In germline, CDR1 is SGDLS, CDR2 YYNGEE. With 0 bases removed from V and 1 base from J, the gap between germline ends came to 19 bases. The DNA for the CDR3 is TGTGCCAGCAGCGTAGGAGTGGGAGGCGAGGGCCTCCAAGAGACCCAGTACTTC. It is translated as CASSVGVGGEGLQETQYF.